A single sample gave rise to the 5 T cell receptor beta chains below, sequenced in a study of technical replicates of blood from several donors. Here immunoSEQ multiplex PCR was the method, and the copy in TCRdb shows in-frame clones only, minus some. The data contain almost 70,000 clones, approximately 89% of them singletons. Input material: PBMCs. The receptors derive from a human donor in good health. Some clones in this sample may be carry-over from other donors' samples.

The chain links TRBV30 to TRBJ1-6; D is undetermined. CDR1 and CDR2 from the germline V gene are GTSNPN and SVGIG (reference sequence). This CDR3 comprises 13 residues. V dropped 3 bases and J dropped 3 bases, with 6 bases sitting between them. The CDR3 coding sequence is TGTGCCTGGAGGGTCTACTATAATTCACCCCTCCACTTT. Its protein product is CAWRVYYNSPLHF. Based on the CDR3 plus reference TRBV30 and TRBJ1-6, the full variable domain is SQTIHQWPATLVQPVGSPLSLECTVEGTSNPNLYWYRQAAGRGLQLLFYSVGIGQISSEVPQNLSASRPQDRQFILSSKKLLLSDSGFYLCAWRVYYNSPLHFGNGTRLTVT.

The gene calls are TRBV5-6 and TRBJ2-1; the D gene is possibly TRBD2 (5 bases). The germline CDR1 and CDR2 sequences are SGHDT and YYEEEE. The ends were cut back, 0 bases at V and 5 bases at J, with 15 bases in the middle. The CDR3 covers 16 residues. The CDR3 here is CASSLVVGVFNNEQFF. The CDR3 nucleotides are TGTGCCAGCAGCTTGGTCGTGGGAGTGTTCAACAATGAGCAGTTCTTC.

This clone was detected only once. The chain uses TRBV7-2 and TRBJ2-3; 10 positions agree with TRBD2. Germline V gene data show CDR1 as SGHTA and CDR2 as FQGNSA. V dropped 3 bases and J dropped 12; count of bases not matched to a gene: 12. The CDR3 loop spans 15 amino acids. CDR3 protein: CASSFQGASGSSQYF. CDR3 nucleotides: TGTGCCAGCAGCTTTCAAGGGGCTAGCGGGAGCTCCCAGTATTTT.

This clone was seen only once. The chain uses TRBV27 and TRBJ2-7; 10 bases fit TRBD1. The CDR3 contains 14 residues. Looked up from germline, CDR1 is MNHEY and CDR2 is SMNVEV (reference sequence). Losses at the gene ends were 6 bases for V and 2 bases for J; bases not matched to a gene: 4. The DNA of the CDR3 is TGTGCCAGCAGCTCAGGACAGGGGGCCTACGAGCAGTACTTC. Its protein is CASSSGQGAYEQYF.

The V gene is TRBV6-6, the J gene TRBJ2-5; D call uncertain. Germline loops: CDR1 MNHNY, CDR2 SVGAGI (reference sequence). V lost 4 bases and J 3 bases, leaving 6 bases between the germline ends. The CDR3 is made up of 12 amino acids. The CDR3 protein is CASSLQKETQYF. Here the CDR3 DNA reads TGTGCCAGCAGTTTACAGAAAGAGACCCAGTACTTC.